A selection of T cell receptor beta chains follows, all from one sample in a study of T cells in localized non-small cell lung cancer. Assay: immunoSEQ multiplex PCR; the TCRdb copy retains only in-frame clones and omits some. The profile shows approximately 28,000 clones, more than 65% of them singletons. The material was peripheral blood mononuclear cells, obtained before any cancer treatment. The source of these receptors is a man aged 40-75 years with stage III lung adenocarcinoma. The CDR3 runs from the conserved cysteine through the conserved F or W.

v_gene: TRBV6-1; j_gene: TRBJ2-4; CDR3aa: CASSEVAIQYF
v_gene: TRBV9; j_gene: TRBJ2-3; CDR3aa: CASSVSSTDTQYF
v_gene: TRBV18; j_gene: TRBJ2-5; CDR3aa: CASSPPGVGYAVEETQYF
v_gene: TRBV28; j_gene: TRBJ2-7; CDR3aa: CASSSDGTGKVYEQYF
v_gene: TRBV5-1; j_gene: TRBJ2-7; CDR3aa: CASSLGLGSYYEQYF
v_gene: TRBV30; j_gene: TRBJ1-2; CDR3aa: CAWSGGSGTVYGYTF
v_gene: TRBV9; j_gene: TRBJ1-2; CDR3aa: CASSVAPEGNYGYTF
v_gene: TRBV7-2; j_gene: TRBJ1-5; CDR3aa: CASSFTGFQPQHF
v_gene: TRBV29-1; j_gene: TRBJ2-1; CDR3aa: CSGAGTEYNEQFF
v_gene: TRBV15; j_gene: TRBJ2-2; CDR3aa: CATSRGPNTGELFF
v_gene: TRBV23-1; j_gene: TRBJ1-2; CDR3aa: CASSDREYGYTF
v_gene: TRBV28; j_gene: TRBJ2-6; CDR3aa: CASSLQSPSWDGANVLTF
v_gene: TRBV19; j_gene: TRBJ2-3; CDR3aa: CASSERTGMTDTQYF
v_gene: TRBV7-8; j_gene: TRBJ1-6; CDR3aa: CASTLGGSYNSPLHF
v_gene: TRBV6-5; j_gene: TRBJ1-5; CDR3aa: CASGPNQPQHF
v_gene: TRBV4-1; j_gene: TRBJ1-1; CDR3aa: CASSQLGQGVNTEAFF
v_gene: TRBV5-1; j_gene: TRBJ2-2; CDR3aa: CASRSTQMANTGELFF
v_gene: TRBV28; j_gene: TRBJ1-5; CDR3aa: CASRGPNSNQPQHF
v_gene: TRBV18; j_gene: TRBJ1-2; CDR3aa: CASSPLPSYGYTF
v_gene: TRBV2; j_gene: TRBJ2-1; CDR3aa: CASSVPRGGAFNEQFF
v_gene: TRBV5-1; j_gene: TRBJ2-2; CDR3aa: CASSFGTVNTGELFF
v_gene: TRBV7-6; j_gene: TRBJ2-2; CDR3aa: CASSSNPGVGITGELFF
v_gene: TRBV28; j_gene: TRBJ1-5; CDR3aa: CASSYSGVGNQPQHF
v_gene: TRBV6-5; j_gene: TRBJ1-2; CDR3aa: CASSLGGGPYGYTF
v_gene: TRBV4-1; j_gene: TRBJ2-1; CDR3aa: CASSQEGTGRTYNEQFF
v_gene: TRBV28; j_gene: TRBJ1-1; CDR3aa: CASNIGGSLNTEAFF
v_gene: TRBV5-1; j_gene: TRBJ2-5; CDR3aa: CASRSGRGQETQYF
v_gene: TRBV19; j_gene: TRBJ2-3; CDR3aa: CASSIGSFSTDTQYF
v_gene: TRBV29-1; j_gene: TRBJ2-1; CDR3aa: CSVEGSGREQFF
v_gene: TRBV7-9; j_gene: TRBJ2-5; CDR3aa: CASSFRGPERQETQYF
v_gene: TRBV10-3; j_gene: TRBJ2-3; CDR3aa: CAISDPVAGEDTQYF
v_gene: TRBV15; j_gene: TRBJ1-5; CDR3aa: CATSKGRSNQPQHF
v_gene: TRBV28; j_gene: TRBJ1-4; CDR3aa: CASTPNRLATEKLFF
v_gene: TRBV5-4; j_gene: TRBJ1-1; CDR3aa: CASREGAATLNTEAFF
v_gene: TRBV28; j_gene: TRBJ1-4; CDR3aa: CASRKGTINEKLFF
v_gene: TRBV28; j_gene: TRBJ1-6; CDR3aa: CASSLAGTGMRSPLHF
v_gene: TRBV28; j_gene: TRBJ2-1; CDR3aa: CASSLLTRNEQFF
v_gene: TRBV10-3; j_gene: TRBJ1-6; CDR3aa: CATLDPGSYNSPLHF
v_gene: TRBV18; j_gene: TRBJ2-5; CDR3aa: CASSPPIFTSGEETQYF
v_gene: TRBV6-1; j_gene: TRBJ1-2; CDR3aa: CASSEETTGTGYGYTF
v_gene: TRBV6-1; j_gene: TRBJ2-7; CDR3aa: CASSEGGERYEQYF
v_gene: TRBV10-3; j_gene: TRBJ2-5; CDR3aa: CAIRPTGRAQETQYF
v_gene: TRBV7-9; j_gene: TRBJ1-1; CDR3aa: CASNAQGHTEAFF
v_gene: TRBV5-1; j_gene: TRBJ2-2; CDR3aa: CASSLQAYNTGELFF
v_gene: TRBV7-9; j_gene: TRBJ2-7; CDR3aa: CASSLGGQVNYEQYF
v_gene: TRBV7-9; j_gene: TRBJ2-3; CDR3aa: CASSLGRDTDTQYF
v_gene: TRBV19; j_gene: TRBJ1-1; CDR3aa: CASSKSLLQVITEAFF
v_gene: TRBV28; j_gene: TRBJ2-1; CDR3aa: CASGEGGRRNEQFF
v_gene: TRBV29-1; j_gene: TRBJ2-3; CDR3aa: CSVEDGISPDTQYF
v_gene: TRBV6-6; j_gene: TRBJ2-7; CDR3aa: CASRPSGGSREQYF
v_gene: TRBV15; j_gene: TRBJ2-3; CDR3aa: CATSGSTSESGTDTQYF
v_gene: TRBV15; j_gene: TRBJ1-2; CDR3aa: CATSRGQGDYGYTF
v_gene: TRBV10-1; j_gene: TRBJ2-2; CDR3aa: CASSEQAATGELFF
v_gene: TRBV7-3; j_gene: TRBJ2-3; CDR3aa: CASSFQPGQGGLDTQYF